Presented here are 7 T cell receptor beta chains from one specimen sequenced in a study of blood T cell repertoires in COVID-19. The method was immunoSEQ multiplex PCR; TCRdb's version includes in-frame clones alone and lacks a portion of them. The sample contains 300,000 to 350,000 clones, approximately 88% of which appear only once. The specimen sequenced was peripheral blood. These receptor sequences come from a woman aged 25 to 39 with COVID-19, enrolled during active disease.

The V call is TRBV6-5, the J call TRBJ2-1; 7 bases are a match to TRBD1. CDR1 is MNHEY, CDR2 SVGAGI, per germline. The CDR3 consists of 11 residues. CDR3 loop: CAGDRDNEQFF. The DNA of the CDR3 is TGTGCTGGAGACAGGGACAATGAGCAGTTCTTC.

The gene calls are TRBV27 and TRBJ1-6, with 9 bases fitting TRBD1. CDR3 length equals 15 residues. Germline loops: CDR1 MNHEY, CDR2 SMNVEV (reference sequence). The ends lost 5 bases at V and 12 bases at J; junction bases unmatched: 11. The DNA for the CDR3 is TGTGCCAGCAGTAATACCCGACAGGGGGGTAGACCCCTCCACTTT. Its translation is CASSNTRQGGRPLHF.

V usage is TRBV20-1 and J usage is TRBJ2-3; D is uncertain. The CDR3 runs 11 residues. Trimming removed 6 bases at V and 1 base at J, with 5 bases between. Looked up from germline, CDR1 is DFQATT and CDR2 is SNEGSKA (reference sequence). CDR3 nucleotide sequence: TGCAGTGCCGGTCGCACAGATACGCAGTATTTT. The encoded protein is CSAGRTDTQYF.

V is TRBV6-2 or TRBV6-3 and J is TRBJ2-3; 11 bases match TRBD2. The CDR3 sequence is 16 residues long. Germline V CDR1 and CDR2: MNHEY, SVGEGT. V lost 6 bases and J lost 2; bases outside the gene matches: 7. The CDR3 loop is CASSQLTSGDTDTQYF. The CDR3 DNA is TGTGCCAGCAGCCAGCTGACTAGCGGGGACACAGATACGCAGTATTTT.

The rearrangement joins TRBV5-5 to TRBJ1-1; a possible D gene is TRBD1 (5 bases). The CDR3 has 13 residues. V lost 4 bases, J lost 4 bases, and 11 bases lay in between. Germline CDR1 and CDR2: SGHKS and YYEKEE (reference sequence). The CDR3 region is CASSRPQGTEAFF. DNA of the CDR3: TGTGCCAGCAGCCGACCCCAGGGCACTGAAGCTTTCTTT.

This sequence joins TRBV5-1 and TRBJ1-3; D is uncertain. Germline loops: CDR1 SGHRS, CDR2 YFSETQ. The ends were cut back, 5 bases at V and 3 bases at J, with 9 bases in the middle. This CDR3 is built from 13 residues. The CDR3 reads CASRAENGNTIYF. The CDR3 DNA reads TGCGCCAGCAGGGCCGAAAATGGAAACACCATATATTTT.

This clone was observed a handful of times. The chain uses TRBV5-4 and TRBJ1-1; TRBD1 matches at 10 bases. With 4 bases clipped from V and 5 bases from J, the junction kept 8 bases outside the gene matches. This CDR3 contains 15 residues. From germline, CDR1 is SGHNT and CDR2 YYREEE (reference sequence). The DNA for the CDR3 is TGTGCCAGCAGCCAAGACAGGGGGCAGTTGACTGAAGCTTTCTTT. Translation gives CASSQDRGQLTEAFF.